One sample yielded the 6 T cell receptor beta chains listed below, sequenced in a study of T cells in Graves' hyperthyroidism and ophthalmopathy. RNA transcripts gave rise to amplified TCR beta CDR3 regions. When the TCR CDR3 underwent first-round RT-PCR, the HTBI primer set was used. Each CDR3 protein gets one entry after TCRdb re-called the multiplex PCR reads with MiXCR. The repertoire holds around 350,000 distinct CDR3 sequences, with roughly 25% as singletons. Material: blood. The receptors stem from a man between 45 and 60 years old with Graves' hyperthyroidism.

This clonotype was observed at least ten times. The CDR3 DNA sequence: TGTGCCAGCAGCTTAGTTTACTACAATGAGCAGTTCTTC. As protein: CASSLVYYNEQFF. V and J are TRBV11-2 and TRBJ2-1; D unresolved. This CDR3 region has 13 residues. With 1 base removed from V and 3 bases from J, the gap between germline ends came to 4 bases. Germline lookup yields CDR1 SGHAT and CDR2 FQNNGV. Full variable domain (missing parts from reference TRBV11-2 and TRBJ2-1): EAGVAQSPRYKIIEKRQSVAFWCNPISGHATLYWYQQILGQGPKLLIQFQNNGVVDDSQLPKDRFSAERLKGVDSTLKIQPAKLEDSAVYLCASSLVYYNEQFFGPGTRLTVL.

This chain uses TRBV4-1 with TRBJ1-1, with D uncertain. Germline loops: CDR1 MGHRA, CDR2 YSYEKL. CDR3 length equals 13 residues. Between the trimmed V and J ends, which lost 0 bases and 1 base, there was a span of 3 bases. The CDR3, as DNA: TGCGCCAGCAGCCAAGACGAGAACACTGAAGCTTTCTTT. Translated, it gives CASSQDENTEAFF.

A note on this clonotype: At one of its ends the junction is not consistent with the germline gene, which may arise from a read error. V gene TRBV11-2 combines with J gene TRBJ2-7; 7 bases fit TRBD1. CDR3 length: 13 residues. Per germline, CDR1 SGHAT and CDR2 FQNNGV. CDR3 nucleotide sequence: TGTGCCAGCAGCTTAGGACAGGGACCCGAGCAGCACTTC. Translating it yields CASSLGQGPEQHF.

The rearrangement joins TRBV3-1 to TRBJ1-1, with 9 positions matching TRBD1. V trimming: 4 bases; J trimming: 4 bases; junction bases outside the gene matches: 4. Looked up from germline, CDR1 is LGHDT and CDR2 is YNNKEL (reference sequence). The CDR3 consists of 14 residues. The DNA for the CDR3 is TGTGCCAGCAGCCTCCCGGACAGGGGCACTGAAGCTTTCTTT. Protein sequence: CASSLPDRGTEAFF. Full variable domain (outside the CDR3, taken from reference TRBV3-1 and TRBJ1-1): DTAVSQTPKYLVTQMGNDKSIKCEQNLGHDTMYWYKQDSKKFLKIMFSYNNKELIINETVPNRFSPKSPDKAHLNLHINSLELGDSAVYFCASSLPDRGTEAFFGQGTRLTVV.

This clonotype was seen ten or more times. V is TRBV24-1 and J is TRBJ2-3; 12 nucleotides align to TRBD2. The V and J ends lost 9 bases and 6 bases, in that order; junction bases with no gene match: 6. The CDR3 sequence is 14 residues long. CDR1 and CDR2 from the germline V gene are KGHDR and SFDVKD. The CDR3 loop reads CATGLAGSPDTQYF. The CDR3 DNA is TGTGCCACCGGACTAGCGGGATCTCCGGATACGCAGTATTTT.

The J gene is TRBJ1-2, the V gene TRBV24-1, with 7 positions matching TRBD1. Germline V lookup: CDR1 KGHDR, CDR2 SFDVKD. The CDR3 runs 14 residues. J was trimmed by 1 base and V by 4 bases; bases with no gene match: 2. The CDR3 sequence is CATSDRQGNYGYTF. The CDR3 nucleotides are TGTGCCACCAGTGACAGACAGGGTAACTATGGCTACACCTTC.